This TCR beta chain was sequenced in a study of regulatory T cells in long-lasting Graves disease. About the study: Graves' patients, newly diagnosed, had taken antithyroid drugs under 3 months.

Germline V lookup: CDR1 MNHEY, CDR2 SVGAGI. V was shortened by 2 bases and J by 4 bases, with 14 bases between the two germline ends. The CDR3 spans 15 residues. Arm-PCR of CDR3 regions and iRepertoire HTBI primers were used to build TCR beta libraries. Each CDR3 protein gets one entry after TCRdb re-called the multiplex PCR reads with MiXCR. Here the sample spans 390,000 or so distinct CDR3 sequences, 10% to 15% being singletons. This clonotype was counted at least ten times. Time point specified: newly diagnosed GD, antithyroid drugs for less than 3 months. Generation of the TCR library employed RNA extracted from PBMCs. In addition, the sample was reused for a study of T cells in Graves' hyperthyroidism and ophthalmopathy.

This TCR derives from a woman between 18 and 29 years old with Graves disease. The rearrangement uses TRBV6-5 and TRBJ1-2; D ambiguous. This material consisted of peripheral blood mononuclear cells (PBMCs), taken at new diagnosis, from a patient treated with antithyroid drugs. The CDR3, as DNA: TGTGCCAGCAGTTACGAAGAGCCGCGATTCTATGGCTACACCTTC. This encodes CASSYEEPRFYGYTF.